This TCR beta chain was profiled in a study of CD8 T cells in Susac syndrome. The RNA input was roughly 0.5 to 1 ug, and it was reverse transcribed with random hexamers. The CDR3 of TCR beta was amplified by immunoSEQ multiplex PCR across 54 Vbeta and 13 Jbeta. TCRdb fed the immunoSEQ multiplex PCR reads into MiXCR, producing one record per CDR3 protein. Of fewer than 350,000 distinct CDR3 sequences listed, 92% are singletons. Looked up from germline, CDR1 is KGHSH and CDR2 is LQKENI. V gave up 3 bases and J gave up 2 bases; unmatched junction bases: 3. There are 16 residues in the CDR3. TCR beta was sequenced from blood CD8+ and CD4+ T cells.

The receptor was isolated from a human donor with multiple sclerosis. Sequences were obtained from CD4+ T cells from PBMCs. This chain links TRBV18 with TRBJ2-2; 10 bases match TRBD1. CDR3 DNA sequence: TGTGCCAGCTCACCGCGGACAGGGGGTAACACCGGGGAGCTGTTTTTT. Amino acid sequence: CASSPRTGGNTGELFF.